The rows below give T cell receptor beta chains drawn from one sample of a study of cytomegalovirus exposure and HLA in healthy donors. Sequencing was performed with immunoSEQ multiplex PCR; in TCRdb, only in-frame clones are kept and a portion is missing. The sample has 150,000 to 200,000 clones; approximately 72% are singletons. Sequenced input: PBMCs. The receptors here all came from a female donor in good health and CMV-seronegative. Both conserved end residues are part of each CDR3. The order of the fields is clone size, J gene, V gene, D gene, CDR3 DNA, CDR3 protein. D genes are given only for firm matches. A row's size may be missing; if present it is once, few, many or a size class.

- | TRBJ2-4 | TRBV6-1 | TRBD1 | TGTGCCAGCAGACTCGGACAGGGGTTTAACATTCAGTACTTC | CASRLGQGFNIQYF
many | TRBJ1-5 | TRBV2 | TRBD1 | TGTGCCAGCAGCGACAGGGGTGGGGGAAGCAATCAGCCCCAGCATTTT | CASSDRGGGSNQPQHF
- | TRBJ2-1 | TRBV7-6 | - | TGTGCCAGCAGCTTAGCTTGGGGGGTTACGGCCCCAATCGAGCAGTTCTTC | CASSLAWGVTAPIEQFF
- | TRBJ1-1 | TRBV30 | - | TGTGCCTGGAGTGGTTCCAGGACACCTAATAGGGGCACTGAAGCTTTCTTT | CAWSGSRTPNRGTEAFF
- | TRBJ1-2 | TRBV2 | TRBD1 | TGTGCCAGCAGCGAGCATCCCCAAGACAGGGGGCAAGGCTACACCTTC | CASSEHPQDRGQGYTF
- | TRBJ1-1 | TRBV11-2 | - | TGTGCCAGCAGCCCGACGGGGGACACTGAAGCTTTCTTT | CASSPTGDTEAFF
- | TRBJ1-2 | TRBV6-5 | - | TGTGCCACCATTACTAATTACGGGGGCTACACCTTC | CATITNYGGYTF
- | TRBJ1-5 | TRBV18 | TRBD1 | TGTGCCAGCTCACTCGACAGGGTTGTCGGTGATCAGCCCCAGCATTTT | CASSLDRVVGDQPQHF
- | TRBJ2-7 | TRBV5-1 | - | TGCGCCAGCAGCTTGGTTGCGGGATCGAACGAGCAGTACTTC | CASSLVAGSNEQYF
- | TRBJ2-3 | TRBV7-9 | TRBD2 | TGTGCCAGCAGCTTAACGGGGGGGGCGGATACGCAGTATTTT | CASSLTGGADTQYF
- | TRBJ1-3 | TRBV7-2 | - | TGTGCCAGCAGCTCCTTCAGGGGCGCCATATATTTT | CASSSFRGAIYF
- | TRBJ1-1 | TRBV2 | TRBD1 | TGTGCCAGCAGTGACTGGGACAGGTACACTGAAGCTTTCTTT | CASSDWDRYTEAFF
few | TRBJ1-4 | TRBV5-1 | - | TGCGCCAGCAGCTTGCGTACAGGTAGTTTACCTGAAAAACTGTTTTTT | CASSLRTGSLPEKLFF
once | TRBJ2-3 | TRBV5-6 | - | TGTGCCAGCAGCCTGAACTGGCGGGACACAGATACGCAGTATTTT | CASSLNWRDTDTQYF
- | TRBJ2-3 | TRBV27 | TRBD1 | TGTGCCAGCAGTCAAGGGGACAGGCTCACAGATACGCAGTATTTT | CASSQGDRLTDTQYF
- | TRBJ1-2 | TRBV11-1 | TRBD1 | TGTGCCAGCAGCGCCCGGGACAGGGGCAAAGGCTACACCTTC | CASSARDRGKGYTF
- | TRBJ1-1 | TRBV5-4 | TRBD1 | TGTGCCAGCAGCTGGGACAGGATGAACACTGAAGCTTTCTTT | CASSWDRMNTEAFF
- | TRBJ1-2 | TRBV9 | TRBD1 | TGTGCCAGCAGCGAGGGACAGGCTTCGGCGGGGTATGGCTACACCTTC | CASSEGQASAGYGYTF
- | TRBJ2-5 | TRBV14 | TRBD2 | TGTGCCAGCAGCCAAGGGGGGCTAGCGGGAGGAGAGACCCAGTACTTC | CASSQGGLAGGETQYF
- | TRBJ2-7 | TRBV5-4 | TRBD1 | TGTGCCAGCACCGACAGGGGGCGCATGGACTACGAGCAGTACTTC | CASTDRGRMDYEQYF
- | TRBJ2-5 | TRBV30 | - | TGTGCCTGGAGTGTCAGAGGCCAAGAGACCCAGTACTTC | CAWSVRGQETQYF
once | TRBJ2-1 | TRBV18 | TRBD1 | TGTGCCAGCTCACCACCGAAGGGGACAGGGAATGAGCAGTTCTTC | CASSPPKGTGNEQFF
few | TRBJ2-3 | TRBV5-1 | - | TGCGCCAGCAGCTTGGACAGGGCGAGGACAGATACGCAGTATTTT | CASSLDRARTDTQYF
- | TRBJ1-2 | TRBV4-2 | - | TGTGCCAGCAAGATGGGGGGGCGAGACTATGGCTACACCTTC | CASKMGGRDYGYTF
once | TRBJ2-3 | TRBV9 | TRBD2 | TGTGCCAGCAGCCCGCGGGGGTACCTAACAGATACGCAGTATTTT | CASSPRGYLTDTQYF
- | TRBJ2-1 | TRBV5-6 | - | TGTGCCAGCAGCCCCCGACAGGCCTCCTACAATGAGCAGTTCTTC | CASSPRQASYNEQFF
- | TRBJ2-7 | TRBV9 | TRBD1 | TGTGCCAGCAGCGTAGGGTCACCGAGGGGGCGCTCCTACGAGCAGTACTTC | CASSVGSPRGRSYEQYF
- | TRBJ2-5 | TRBV18 | - | TGTGCCAGCCACCTGGGGGGAGTAGAGACCCAGTACTTC | CASHLGGVETQYF
- | TRBJ2-3 | TRBV6-1 | TRBD2 | TGTGCCAGCAGTGCACGAAAGGAAGCGGGAGTTCGTAATACGCAGTATTTT | CASSARKEAGVRNTQYF
- | TRBJ2-7 | TRBV5-4 | TRBD1 | TGTGCCAGCAGCTTGGGTAGTCCAGGGGGCTCCTACGAGCAGTACTTC | CASSLGSPGGSYEQYF